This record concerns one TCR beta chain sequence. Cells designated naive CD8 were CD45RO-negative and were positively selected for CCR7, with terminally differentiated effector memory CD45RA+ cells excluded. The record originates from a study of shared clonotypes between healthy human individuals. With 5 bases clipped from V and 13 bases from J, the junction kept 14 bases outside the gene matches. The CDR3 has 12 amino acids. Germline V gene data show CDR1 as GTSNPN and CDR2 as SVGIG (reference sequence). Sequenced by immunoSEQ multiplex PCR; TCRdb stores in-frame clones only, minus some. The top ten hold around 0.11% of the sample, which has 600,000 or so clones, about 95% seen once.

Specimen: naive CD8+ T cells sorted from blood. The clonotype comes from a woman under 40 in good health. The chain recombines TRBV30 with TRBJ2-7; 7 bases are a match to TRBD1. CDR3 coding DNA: TGTGCCTGGGAACCTCCGGGACAGAGGAAATACTTC. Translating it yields CAWEPPGQRKYF.